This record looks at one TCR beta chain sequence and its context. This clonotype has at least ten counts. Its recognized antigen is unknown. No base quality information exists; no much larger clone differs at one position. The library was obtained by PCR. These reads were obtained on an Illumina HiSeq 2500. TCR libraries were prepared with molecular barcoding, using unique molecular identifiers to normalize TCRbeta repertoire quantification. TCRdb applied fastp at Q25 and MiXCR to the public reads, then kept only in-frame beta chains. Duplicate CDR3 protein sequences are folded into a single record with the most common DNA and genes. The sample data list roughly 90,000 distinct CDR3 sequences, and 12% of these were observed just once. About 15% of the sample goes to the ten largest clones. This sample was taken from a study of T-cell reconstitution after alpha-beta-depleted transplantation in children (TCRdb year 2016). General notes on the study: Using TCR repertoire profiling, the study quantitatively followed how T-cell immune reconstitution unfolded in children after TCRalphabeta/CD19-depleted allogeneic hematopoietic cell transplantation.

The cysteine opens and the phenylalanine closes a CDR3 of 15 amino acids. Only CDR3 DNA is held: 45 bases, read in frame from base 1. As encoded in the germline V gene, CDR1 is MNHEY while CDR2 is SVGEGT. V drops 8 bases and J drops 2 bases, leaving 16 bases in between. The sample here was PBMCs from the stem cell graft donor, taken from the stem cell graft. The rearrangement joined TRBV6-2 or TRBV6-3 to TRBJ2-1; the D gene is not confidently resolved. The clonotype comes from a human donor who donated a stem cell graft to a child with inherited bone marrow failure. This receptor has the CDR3 CASAHPTPTYNEQFF. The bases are TGTGCCAGCGCCCACCCTACCCCGACCTACAATGAGCAGTTCTTC.